This T cell receptor (beta chain) was retrieved from a study of blood T cell repertoires in COVID-19. The CDR3 is made up of 15 amino acids. In germline, CDR1 is SGDLS, CDR2 YYNGEE. V shed 0 bases and J shed 9 bases, with 16 bases lying between them. In the original processing: Estimates of nucleated cell counts were drawn from the amplification of reference gene primers. The data were produced by immunoSEQ multiplex PCR, yet TCRdb's version contains in-frame clones alone and is incomplete. The V and J calls and clone size come from that table; D and trimming were worked out from the DNA. The sample yields about 220,000 clones, approximately 90% seen once.

The gene calls are TRBV9 and TRBJ2-1; a weak D match, TRBD2 (7 bases). The sample was PBMCs or T cells enriched from blood (not recorded which). The clonotype comes from a woman aged 40 to 50 with acute COVID-19. The DNA for the CDR3 is TGTGCCAGCAGCGTAGCTAGGGGGGGGTACGCTGAGCAGTTCTTC. It is translated as CASSVARGGYAEQFF.